Each of the 17 T cell receptor beta chains below was sequenced from the same sample in a study of cytomegalovirus exposure and HLA in healthy donors. The PCR employed 60 Vbeta primers together with 13 Jbeta primers. Profiled with immunoSEQ multiplex PCR; TCRdb holds only in-frame clones, not every one. The repertoire holds 100,000 to 120,000 clones, with 80% to 85% as singletons. Sequencing was performed on PBMCs. The receptors were sampled from a man in his thirties or forties in good health and CMV-seropositive.

This clone was detected only once. The chain combines TRBV27 with TRBJ2-5, with a weak D call TRBD1 (6 bases). The CDR3 covers 14 residues. Between the trimmed V and J ends, which lost 6 bases and 1 base, there was a span of 12 bases. The germline CDR1 and CDR2 sequences are MNHEY and SMNVEV (reference sequence). This CDR3 reads CASRPGHSQETQYF. CDR3 nucleotide sequence: TGTGCCAGCAGACCGGGACATTCCCAAGAGACCCAGTACTTC.

J is TRBJ1-6 and V is TRBV5-1; D not certain. The germline V gene has CDR1 SGHRS and CDR2 YFSETQ. CDR3 length: 15 amino acids. With 2 bases removed from V and 0 bases from J, the gap between germline ends came to 6 bases. The CDR3 coding sequence is TGCGCCAGCAGCTTTGAGAGCTCCTATAATTCACCCCTCCACTTT. Translation: CASSFESSYNSPLHF.

The V and J genes are TRBV19 and TRBJ1-2; D is possibly TRBD1 (6 bases). Between the trimmed V and J ends, which lost 3 bases and 2 bases, there was a span of 19 bases. CDR1 LNHDA and CDR2 SQIVND come from the germline V gene (reference sequence). The CDR3 consists of 17 residues. The CDR3 loop is CASSIGAGGSPNYGYTF. In nucleotides, the CDR3 is TGTGCCAGTAGTATCGGCGCGGGGGGCAGCCCCAACTATGGCTACACCTTC. Full variable domain (remainder filled in from reference TRBV19 and TRBJ1-2): DGGITQSPKYLFRKEGQNVTLSCEQNLNHDAMYWYRQDPGQGLRLIYYSQIVNDFQKGDIAEGYSVSREKKESFPLTVTSAQKNPTAFYLCASSIGAGGSPNYGYTFGSGTRLTVV.

The gene calls are TRBV4-2 and TRBJ2-2; unclear D gene. V was shortened by 4 bases and J by 6 bases, with 12 bases between the two germline ends. This CDR3 region has 14 residues. Germline V gives CDR1 LGHNA, CDR2 YNFKEQ. The chain's CDR3 is CASSPTGFPGELFF. Here the CDR3 DNA reads TGTGCCAGCAGCCCCACGGGTTTCCCCGGGGAGCTGTTTTTT.

The chain combines TRBV11-2 with TRBJ1-1; the D gene is possibly TRBD1 (6 bases). The CDR3 has 14 residues. From germline, CDR1 is SGHAT and CDR2 FQNNGV. V was clipped by 1 base and J by 6 bases, with 12 bases between them. CDR3 protein: CASSLGGLGAEAFF. The CDR3 bases are TGTGCCAGCAGCTTAGGGGGGCTGGGCGCTGAAGCTTTCTTT.

This chain links TRBV6-1 with TRBJ2-5; 10 bases map to TRBD1. The CDR3 extends over 15 amino acids. Germline V gives CDR1 MNHNS, CDR2 SASEGT. Germline trimming cut 6 bases from V and 4 bases from J; bases unmatched to any gene: 8. CDR3 nucleotide sequence: TGTGCCAGCAGAACGGGACAGGGGTTGGGAGAGACCCAGTACTTC. Translated: CASRTGQGLGETQYF.

J is TRBJ2-3 and V is TRBV5-6; 9 bases fit TRBD2. The V gene's germline CDR1 is SGHDT and CDR2 YYEEEE. The CDR3 has 16 amino acids. V lost 2 bases and J lost 6; bases outside the gene matches: 10. The CDR3 spells CASSLPYAGGHDTQYF. The CDR3 DNA reads as TGTGCCAGCAGCTTACCCTACGCGGGGGGGCATGATACGCAGTATTTT.

In its sample, this clone was seen a few times. V and J are TRBV5-1 and TRBJ1-2; possibly TRBD1 for D (5 bases). The CDR3 runs 19 residues. V was pared by 3 bases and J by 1 base, with 25 bases between. The germline CDR1 and CDR2 sequences are SGHRS and YFSETQ. CDR3 sequence reads: CASSSAGGGPSTFNYGYTF. The DNA of the CDR3 is TGCGCCAGCAGCTCCGCCGGCGGGGGACCCTCCACCTTTAACTATGGCTACACCTTC.

This chain uses TRBV4-3 with TRBJ1-6; 7 nucleotides line up with TRBD1. V shed 0 bases, J shed 10 bases, and the junction held 9 bases outside the gene matches. Germline assignment: CDR1 LGHNA and CDR2 YSLEER. This CDR3 region has 16 residues. The CDR3 is CASSQDRQGVGSPLHF. The CDR3 DNA is TGCGCCAGCAGCCAAGATAGGCAGGGGGTGGGGTCACCCCTCCACTTT.

J is TRBJ2-3 and V is TRBV4-2, with 13 bases that match TRBD2. J was trimmed by 2 bases and V by 4 bases; bases with no gene match: 12. The length of the CDR3 is 19 residues. Germline values: CDR1 LGHNA, CDR2 YNFKEQ. The CDR3 nucleotides are TGTGCCAGCAGCCTTTTTTCCCGGACTAGCGGGAGAGACACAGATACGCAGTATTTT. This codes for CASSLFSRTSGRDTDTQYF.

The V and J genes are TRBV15 and TRBJ1-4; no clear D gene. Per germline, CDR1 LNHNV and CDR2 YYDKDF (reference sequence). This CDR3 has 15 residues. V was trimmed by 1 base and J by 5 bases, leaving 11 bases between them. The CDR3: CATSRGSSRNEKLFF. The CDR3 DNA is TGTGCCACCAGCAGAGGATCCAGCAGGAATGAAAAACTGTTTTTT.

V is TRBV10-3 and J is TRBJ1-5; no reliable D call. This CDR3 has 17 amino acids. V was shortened by 0 bases and J by 2 bases, with 14 bases between the two germline ends. The germline gives CDR1 ENHRY, CDR2 SYGVKD. This CDR3 reads CAISESTLGFGNQPQHF. The DNA of the CDR3 is TGTGCCATCAGTGAGTCGACTCTGGGTTTCGGCAATCAGCCCCAGCATTTT.

This chain links TRBV18 with TRBJ1-2, with 7 bases lining up with TRBD1. Looked up from germline, CDR1 is KGHSH and CDR2 is LQKENI. Losses at the gene ends were 3 bases for V and 4 bases for J; bases not matched to a gene: 8. CDR3 size: 15 residues. The chain's CDR3 is CASSPGTETVYGYTF. In DNA form, the CDR3 reads TGTGCCAGCTCACCGGGGACAGAGACCGTCTATGGCTACACCTTC.

The rearrangement links TRBV27 to TRBJ2-2; D remains unclear. Germline V gene sequence: CDR1 MNHEY, CDR2 SMNVEV (reference sequence). The CDR3 has 14 residues. V shed 5 bases and J shed 0 bases, with 7 bases lying between them. CDR3 DNA sequence: TGTGCCAGCAGTACTCTAGCGAACACCGGGGAGCTGTTTTTT. Its protein is CASSTLANTGELFF.

This clone was counted between two and nine times. The chain is built from TRBV5-1 and TRBJ2-1; 14 bases fit TRBD2. The CDR3 contains 16 residues. Germline assignment: CDR1 SGHRS and CDR2 YFSETQ. The V segment lost 4 bases and the J segment 11 bases; nucleotides outside the gene matches: 11. In DNA, the CDR3 is TGCGCCAGCAGCATGGCCGGGACTAGCGGGGGCCGTCAGCAGTTCTTC. This sequence encodes CASSMAGTSGGRQQFF.

In this sample, this clone turned up a few times. The chain joins TRBV28 to TRBJ2-5; 10 bases align to TRBD2. The CDR3 covers 18 residues. Germline CDR1 and CDR2: MDHEN and SYDVKM. After removal of 4 bases from V and 4 bases from J, the junction contained 15 bases not matched to a gene. CDR3 bases: TGTGCCAGCAGTTCAGGAGCGGGGGGGCCAAGGAGGGGAGAGACCCAGTACTTC. Amino acids: CASSSGAGGPRRGETQYF.

The rearrangement links TRBV5-6 to TRBJ1-1; 7 bases are shared with TRBD1. Germline V gene lookup returns CDR1 SGHDT and CDR2 YYEEEE. CDR3 length: 15 amino acids. Unmatched junction bases numbered 10, after V lost 3 bases and J lost 5 bases. Written as DNA, the CDR3 is TGTGCCAGCAGCTGGGGCGACGACAGGGAAACTGAAGCTTTCTTT. The encoded protein is CASSWGDDRETEAFF.